This T cell receptor (beta chain) was profiled in a study of metastatic and nonmetastatic thyroid tumors. In the study overall: For malignant and benign thyroid patients, tumor or nodule tissue and blood were the sources whose repertoires were compared. Whole-study findings and limits: Versus benign nodules, malignant thyroid tumors reportedly had significantly higher TCR beta diversity, in blood and tumor.

Deletions cut 5 bases from V and 5 bases from J, with 18 bases between. Germline V CDR1 and CDR2: LNHDA, SQIVND (reference sequence). The CDR3 totals 15 residues. All patients were untreated before thyroid surgery. This clone was detected only a few times. Its matching antigen is unknown. In the source study's methods: The study built a papillary thyroid cancer distant-metastasis classifier from CDR3 differences across clinicopathological groups. With MiXCR, TCRdb called clones anew from the PCR reads. These V and J calls derive from TCRdb rather than the authors' analysis. The sample carries about 8,000 clones, approximately 23% recorded once.

This sequence originates from a female donor with papillary thyroid cancer or a benign thyroid nodule (not recorded which). Some clones in this sample may be carry-over from other donors' samples. The source material was tumor tissue. The chain has TRBV19 and TRBJ2-5, with D possibly being TRBD1 or TRBD2 (6 bases each). The DNA for the CDR3 is TGTGCCAGTAGTCCGACTCAGACAGGAGGGGAGACCCAGTACTTC. It is translated as CASSPTQTGGETQYF.